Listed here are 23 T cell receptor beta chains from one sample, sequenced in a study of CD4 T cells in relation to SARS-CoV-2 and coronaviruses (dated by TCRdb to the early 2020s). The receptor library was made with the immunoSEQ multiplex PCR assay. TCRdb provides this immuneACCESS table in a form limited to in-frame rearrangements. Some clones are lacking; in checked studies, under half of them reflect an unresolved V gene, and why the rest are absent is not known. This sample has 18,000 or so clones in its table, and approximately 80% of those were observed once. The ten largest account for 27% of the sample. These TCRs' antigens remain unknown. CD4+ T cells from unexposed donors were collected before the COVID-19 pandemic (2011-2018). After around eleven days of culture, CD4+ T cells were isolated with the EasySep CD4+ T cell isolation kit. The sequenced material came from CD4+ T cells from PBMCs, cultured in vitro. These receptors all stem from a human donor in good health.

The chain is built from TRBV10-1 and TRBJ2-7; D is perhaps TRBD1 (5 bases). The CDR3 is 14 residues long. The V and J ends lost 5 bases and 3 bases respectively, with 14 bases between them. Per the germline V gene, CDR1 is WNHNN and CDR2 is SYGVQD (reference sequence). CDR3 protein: CASSRAGSIYEQYF. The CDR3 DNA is TGCGCCAGCAGTCGGGCAGGGTCTATCTACGAGCAGTACTTC.

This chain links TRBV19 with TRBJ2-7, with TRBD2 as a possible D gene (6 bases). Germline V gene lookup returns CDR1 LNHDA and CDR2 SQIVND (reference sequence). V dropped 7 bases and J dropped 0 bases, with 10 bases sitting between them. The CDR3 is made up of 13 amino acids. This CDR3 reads CASTRDFSYEQYF. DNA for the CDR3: TGTGCCAGTACCCGGGACTTCTCCTACGAGCAGTACTTC.

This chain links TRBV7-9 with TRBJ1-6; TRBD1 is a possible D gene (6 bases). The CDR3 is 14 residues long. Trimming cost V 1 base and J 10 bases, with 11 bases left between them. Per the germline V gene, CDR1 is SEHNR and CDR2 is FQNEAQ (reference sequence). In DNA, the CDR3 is TGTGCCAGCAGCTTAGGGACAGAAACATCACCCCTCCACTTT. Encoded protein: CASSLGTETSPLHF.

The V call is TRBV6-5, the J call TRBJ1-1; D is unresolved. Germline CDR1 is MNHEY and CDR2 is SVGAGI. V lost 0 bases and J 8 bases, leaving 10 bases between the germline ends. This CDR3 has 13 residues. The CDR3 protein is CASSYSGGREAFF. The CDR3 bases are TGTGCCAGCAGTTACTCGGGCGGCCGGGAAGCTTTCTTT.

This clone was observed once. The CDR3 DNA is TGTGCCAGCAGCCCTAGCGGGACAGAAACCGGGGAGCTGTTTTTT. It specifies CASSPSGTETGELFF. The V and J genes are TRBV7-3 and TRBJ2-2; 9 bases agree with TRBD2. The junction had 6 bases not matched to a gene; V was cut back by 5 bases and J by 5 bases. This CDR3 contains 15 residues. The germline gives CDR1 SGHTA, CDR2 FQGTGA.

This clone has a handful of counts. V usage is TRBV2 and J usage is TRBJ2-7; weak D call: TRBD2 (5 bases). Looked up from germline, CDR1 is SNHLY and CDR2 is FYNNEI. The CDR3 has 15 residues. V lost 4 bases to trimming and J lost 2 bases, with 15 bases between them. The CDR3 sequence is CASSVSGTVTYEQYF. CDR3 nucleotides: TGTGCCAGCAGTGTGTCGGGAACGGTTACCTACGAGCAGTACTTC.

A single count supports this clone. The DNA for the CDR3 is TGTGCCATCAGTGGGACTAGCGGGGGGGAGGGGGAGCAGTTCTTC. Protein sequence: CAISGTSGGEGEQFF. The V gene is TRBV10-3, the J gene TRBJ2-1; 15 bases are a match to TRBD2. Germline V gene lookup returns CDR1 ENHRY and CDR2 SYGVKD. Trimming took 4 bases from V and 10 from J; bases not matched to a gene: 5. The CDR3 length is 15 residues.

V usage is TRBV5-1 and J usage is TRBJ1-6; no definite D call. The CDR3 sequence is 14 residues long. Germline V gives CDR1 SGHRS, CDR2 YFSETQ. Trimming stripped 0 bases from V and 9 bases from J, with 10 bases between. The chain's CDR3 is CASSLERVGSPLHF. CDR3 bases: TGCGCCAGCAGCTTGGAAAGGGTTGGTTCACCCCTCCACTTT. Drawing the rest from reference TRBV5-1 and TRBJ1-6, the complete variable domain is KAGVTQTPRYLIKTRGQQVTLSCSPISGHRSVSWYQQTPGQGLQFLFEYFSETQRNKGNFPGRFSGRQFSNSRSEMNVSTLELGDSALYLCASSLERVGSPLHFGNGTRLTVT.

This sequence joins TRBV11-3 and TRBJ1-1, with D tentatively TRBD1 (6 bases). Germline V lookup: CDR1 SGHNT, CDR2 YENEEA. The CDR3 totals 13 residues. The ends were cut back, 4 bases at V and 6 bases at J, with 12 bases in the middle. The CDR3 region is CASSSPGVPEAFF. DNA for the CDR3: TGTGCCAGCAGCTCGCCAGGGGTCCCTGAAGCTTTCTTT.

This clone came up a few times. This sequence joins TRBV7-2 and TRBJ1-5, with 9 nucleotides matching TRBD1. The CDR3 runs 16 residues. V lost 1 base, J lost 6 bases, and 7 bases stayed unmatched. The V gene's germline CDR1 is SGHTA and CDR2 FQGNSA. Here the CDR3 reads CASSLGGTGSGQPQHF. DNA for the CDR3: TGTGCCAGCAGCTTAGGAGGGACAGGGAGTGGTCAGCCCCAGCATTTT.

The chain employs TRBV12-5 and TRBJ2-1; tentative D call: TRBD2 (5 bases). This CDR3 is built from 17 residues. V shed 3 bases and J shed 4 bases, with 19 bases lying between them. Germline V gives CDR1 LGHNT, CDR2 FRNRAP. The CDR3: CASGLGKGLESYNEQFF. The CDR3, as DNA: TGTGCTAGTGGTTTAGGAAAAGGACTTGAGTCGTACAATGAGCAGTTCTTC.

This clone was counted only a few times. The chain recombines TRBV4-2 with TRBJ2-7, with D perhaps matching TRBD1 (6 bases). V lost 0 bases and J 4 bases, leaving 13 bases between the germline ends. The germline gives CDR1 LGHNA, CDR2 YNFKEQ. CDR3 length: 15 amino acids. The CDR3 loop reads CASSQEPGVEYEQYF. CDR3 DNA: TGTGCCAGCAGCCAAGAACCAGGGGTGGAATACGAGCAGTACTTC.

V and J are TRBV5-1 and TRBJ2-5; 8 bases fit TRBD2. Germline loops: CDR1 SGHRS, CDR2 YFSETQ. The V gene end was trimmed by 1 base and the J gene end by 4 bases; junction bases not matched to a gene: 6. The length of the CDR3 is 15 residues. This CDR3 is CASSLSGGPRETQYF. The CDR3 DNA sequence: TGCGCCAGCAGCTTGTCGGGAGGGCCGAGAGAGACCCAGTACTTC.

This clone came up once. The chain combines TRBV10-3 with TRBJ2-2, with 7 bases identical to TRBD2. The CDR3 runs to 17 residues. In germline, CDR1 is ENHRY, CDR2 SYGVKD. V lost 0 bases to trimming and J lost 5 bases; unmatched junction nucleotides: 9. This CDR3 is CAISESVFGGGTGELFF. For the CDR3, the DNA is TGTGCCATCAGTGAGTCGGTCTTCGGGGGAGGGACCGGGGAGCTGTTTTTT.

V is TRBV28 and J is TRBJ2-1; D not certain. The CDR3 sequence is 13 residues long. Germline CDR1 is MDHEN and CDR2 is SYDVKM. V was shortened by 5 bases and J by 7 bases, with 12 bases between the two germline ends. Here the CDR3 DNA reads TGTGCCAGCAGTCCCCTCGGCCGGAATGAGCAGTTCTTC. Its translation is CASSPLGRNEQFF.

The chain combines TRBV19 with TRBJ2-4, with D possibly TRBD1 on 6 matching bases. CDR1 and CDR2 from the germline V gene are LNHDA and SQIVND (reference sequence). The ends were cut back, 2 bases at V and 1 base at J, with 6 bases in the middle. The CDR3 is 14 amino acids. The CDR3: CASSIQGAKNIQYF. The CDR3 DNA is TGTGCCAGTAGTATACAGGGGGCCAAAAACATTCAGTACTTC.

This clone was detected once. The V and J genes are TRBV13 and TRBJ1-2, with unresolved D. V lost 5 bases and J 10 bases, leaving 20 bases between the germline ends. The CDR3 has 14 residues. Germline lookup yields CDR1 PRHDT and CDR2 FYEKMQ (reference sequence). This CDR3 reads CASSPSRGRRDYTF. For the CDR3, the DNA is TGTGCCAGCAGCCCCAGCCGAGGGCGTCGCGACTACACCTTC.

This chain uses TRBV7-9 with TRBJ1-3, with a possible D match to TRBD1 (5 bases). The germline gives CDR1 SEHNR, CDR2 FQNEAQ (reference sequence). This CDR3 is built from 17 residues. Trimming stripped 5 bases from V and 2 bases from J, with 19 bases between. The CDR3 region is CASSPGRGAGPGNTIYF. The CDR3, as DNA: TGTGCCAGCAGCCCAGGTCGGGGCGCGGGACCTGGAAACACCATATATTTT. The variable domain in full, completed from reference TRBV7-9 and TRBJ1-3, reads DTGVSQNPRHKITKRGQNVTFRCDPISEHNRLYWYRQTLGQGPEFLTYFQNEAQLEKSRLLSDRFSAERPKGSFSTLEIQRTEQGDSAMYLCASSPGRGAGPGNTIYFGEGSWLTVV.

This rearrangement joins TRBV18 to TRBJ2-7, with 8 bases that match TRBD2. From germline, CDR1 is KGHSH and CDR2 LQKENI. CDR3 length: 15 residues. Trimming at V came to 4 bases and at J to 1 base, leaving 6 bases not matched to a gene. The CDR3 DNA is TGTGCCAGCTCACACACTAGCGGTTCATCCTACGAGCAGTACTTC. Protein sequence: CASSHTSGSSYEQYF.

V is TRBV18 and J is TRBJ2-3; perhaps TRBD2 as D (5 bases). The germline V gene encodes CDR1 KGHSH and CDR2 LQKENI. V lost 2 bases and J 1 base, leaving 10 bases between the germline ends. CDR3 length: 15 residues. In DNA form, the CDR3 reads TGTGCCAGCTCACCAGAGGGTCCGGGCACAGATACGCAGTATTTT. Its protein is CASSPEGPGTDTQYF.

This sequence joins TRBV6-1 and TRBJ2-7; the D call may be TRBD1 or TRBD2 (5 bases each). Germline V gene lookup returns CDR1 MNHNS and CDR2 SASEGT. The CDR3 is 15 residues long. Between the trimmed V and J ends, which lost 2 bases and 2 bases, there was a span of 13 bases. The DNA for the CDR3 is TGTGCCAGCAGTGAAAGGGGAGAAACCCCCTACGAGCAGTACTTC. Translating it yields CASSERGETPYEQYF.

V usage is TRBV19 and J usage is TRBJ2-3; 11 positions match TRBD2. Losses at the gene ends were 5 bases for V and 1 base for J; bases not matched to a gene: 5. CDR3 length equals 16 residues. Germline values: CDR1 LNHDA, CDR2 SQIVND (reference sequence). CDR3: CASSFRTSGRTDTQYF. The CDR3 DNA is TGTGCCAGTAGTTTTAGGACTAGCGGGCGCACAGATACGCAGTATTTT.

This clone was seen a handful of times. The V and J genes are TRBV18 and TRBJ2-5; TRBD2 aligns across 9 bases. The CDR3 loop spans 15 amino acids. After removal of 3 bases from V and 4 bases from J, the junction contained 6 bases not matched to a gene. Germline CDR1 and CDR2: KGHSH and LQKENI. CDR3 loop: CASSPISGSRETQYF. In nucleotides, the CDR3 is TGTGCCAGCTCACCGATTAGCGGGAGTCGAGAGACCCAGTACTTC.